Sequencing of this T cell receptor beta chain was carried out in a study of T cells after yellow fever vaccination (dated by TCRdb to about 2019). About the investigation overall: Libraries from fractions with low cell numbers were prepared with the SMART-Seq v4 Ultra Low Input RNA kit. Bulk TCR alpha and beta repertoires were sequenced longitudinally to track T-cell clones before and after primary and booster YFV17D yellow fever vaccination. Two healthy male donors made up the cohort, one aged 18 to 30 years and the other aged 30 to 40 years. Blood was drawn at multiple timepoints before and after primary and secondary immunization, with bulk PBMC replicates and cell subsets isolated.

The sample's treatment or condition label is to be understood as: live attenuated yellow fever vaccine strain. At each blood-draw timepoint, two biological replicates of bulk PBMCs were collected. PBMCs were isolated from peripheral blood using a standard Ficoll-Paque protocol. TriZol was used to extract RNA from bulk PBMCs, CD4 and CD8 fractions, and dextramer-positive and dextramer-negative fractions. The table lists this clonotype with a count of one. Its antigen is still unknown. Qualities for individual bases were not recorded, and no much larger clone is one base off. One read alone lends weak support. Summary of the overall study and its limitations: Computational filtering was required because FACS-sorted repertoires could contain abundant contaminating clonotypes from the bulk population. Compared with the primary T-cell response, the secondary T-cell response was faster but weaker, reaching its peak on day 5 rather than on day 15. After the booster, most of the clones that had expanded following primary vaccination were detected again (almost 98% of CD4 and 88% of CD8), which suggests that memory was broadly maintained. Because the study included only a couple of donors, the extent to which the findings can be generalized is limited. A small fraction of clonotypes showed up in both the CD4 and CD8 compartments, probably as a result of convergent recombination.

Synthesis of TCR cDNA relied on 5'RACE template switching, a step that introduced a universal primer site along with unique molecular identifiers. cDNA synthesis was primed from both the TCR alpha and TCR beta constant segments. Library amplification involved two PCR steps, and the second step added sample barcodes and sequencing adapters. Sequencing of libraries was performed on Illumina HiSeq 2500 (2x100 bp) or NovaSeq (2x150 bp). Processing in the source paper ran as follows. Demultiplexing of reads and collapsing into UMI consensus sequences were performed with MIGEC, and V(D)J alignment was carried out with MiXCR. Vaccine-responding clonotypes were defined with edgeR using replicate PBMC samples, requiring FDR below 0.01 and a log2 fold change above 5 up to day 15. Bulk clonotypes were assigned CD4 or CD8 identity according to which sequenced CD4 or CD8 repertoire held them at higher abundance. TCRdb passed the public sequencing reads through fastp at Q25 and MiXCR, retaining productive beta sequences. Each entry is one CDR3 protein sequence, shown with its most common DNA and genes. These V and J calls originate from TCRdb's pipeline instead of the authors' own analysis. The table for this sample lists 500,000 to 550,000 distinct CDR3 sequences; roughly 22% of them were counted only once. The ten largest clonotypes hold approximately 15% of the sample.

The CDR3, cysteine through phenylalanine, is 16 amino acids long. The DNA shown is the 48-base CDR3, in frame from base 1. CDR1 and CDR2, looked up from the germline V gene, are SGHTA and FQGNSA. Here V drops 5 bases and J drops 4 bases, and the junction holds 6 bases not matched to any gene. This TCR was recovered from a man aged 18 to 35 who received the YFV17D yellow fever vaccine. The sequences come from PBMCs, collected approximately 20 days after the first yellow fever vaccination. Rearrangement joined TRBV7-2 to TRBJ2-3; 13 of the junction bases match TRBD2. CDR3 reads: CASSSTSGGDADTQYF. Here is the DNA: TGTGCCAGCAGCAGCACTAGCGGGGGGGACGCAGATACGCAGTATTTT.